This T cell receptor (beta chain) was observed in a study of blood T cell repertoires in COVID-19. Some clones are missing from TCRdb's copy, which holds only in-frame ones; the method was immunoSEQ multiplex PCR. The sample records around 15,000 clones, approximately 89% being singletons. V lost 2 bases, J lost 7 bases, and 11 bases stayed unmatched. Germline V CDR1 and CDR2: SGHRS, YFSETQ. The CDR3 sequence is 16 residues long. The sequenced sample was peripheral blood. The chain is built from TRBV5-1 and TRBJ2-7, with 11 bases fitting TRBD1. The receptor was isolated from a man aged 60-69 years with active COVID-19. The CDR3 loop is CASSFSGQGALGEQYF. CDR3 bases: TGCGCCAGCAGCTTTTCAGGACAGGGGGCATTGGGGGAGCAGTACTTC.